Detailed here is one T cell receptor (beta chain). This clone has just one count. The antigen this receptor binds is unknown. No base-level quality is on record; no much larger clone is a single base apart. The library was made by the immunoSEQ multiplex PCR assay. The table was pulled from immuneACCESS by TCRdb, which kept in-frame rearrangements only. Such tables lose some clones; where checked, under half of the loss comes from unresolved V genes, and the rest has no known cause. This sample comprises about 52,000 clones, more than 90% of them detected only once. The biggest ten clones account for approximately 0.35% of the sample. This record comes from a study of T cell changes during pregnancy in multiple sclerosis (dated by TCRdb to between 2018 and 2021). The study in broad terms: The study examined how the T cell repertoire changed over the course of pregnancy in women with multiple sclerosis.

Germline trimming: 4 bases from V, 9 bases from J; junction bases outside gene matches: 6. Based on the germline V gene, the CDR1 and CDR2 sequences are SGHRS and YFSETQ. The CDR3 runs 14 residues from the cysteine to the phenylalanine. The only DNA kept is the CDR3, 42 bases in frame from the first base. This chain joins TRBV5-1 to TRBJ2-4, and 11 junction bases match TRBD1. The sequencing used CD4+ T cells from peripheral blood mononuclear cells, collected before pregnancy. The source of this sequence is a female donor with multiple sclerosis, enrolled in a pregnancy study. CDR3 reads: CASSPGTGGRIQYF. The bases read TGCGCCAGCAGCCCAGGGACAGGGGGACGCATTCAGTACTTC. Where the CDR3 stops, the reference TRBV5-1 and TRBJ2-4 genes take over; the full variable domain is KAGVTQTPRYLIKTRGQQVTLSCSPISGHRSVSWYQQTPGQGLQFLFEYFSETQRNKGNFPGRFSGRQFSNSRSEMNVSTLELGDSALYLCASSPGTGGRIQYFGAGTRLSVL.